The entry that follows covers one T cell receptor beta chain sequence. The same CDR3 also results from other DNA sequences found in this sample. This specimen belongs to a study of blood T cell repertoires in COVID-19. Study-level background: T cells, B-cell-depleted T cells, or PBMCs supplied cDNA or gDNA.

Clones were sequenced by immunoSEQ multiplex PCR, and TCRdb holds only the in-frame ones, with some missing. Here the sample spans 250,000 or so clones, 80% to 90% being singletons. The CDR3 sequence is 12 residues long. V was trimmed by 8 bases and J by 4 bases, leaving 8 bases between them. Germline V CDR1 and CDR2: MNHEY, SVGAGI. Living in 25 or so US areas, the participants were between about 18 and 100 years of age. The TCR was taken from a woman between 25 and 40 years old with acute COVID-19. The sequenced material came from PBMCs or T cells enriched from blood (not recorded which). V is TRBV6-5 and J is TRBJ2-2, with a weak D call TRBD2 (5 bases). Here the CDR3 reads CASGRGTGELFF. The DNA for the CDR3 is TGTGCCAGCGGGAGAGGCACCGGGGAGCTGTTTTTT.